This TCR beta chain is from a study of blood T cell repertoires in COVID-19. Study in general: There were acute and convalescent COVID-19 samples, and they came from the United States, Italy and Spain. PBMCs, B-cell-depleted T cells, or T cells were the source of the cDNA or gDNA that made up the material.

In the original workflow: Amplified reference gene primers provided the basis for estimating nucleated cell counts. Method: immunoSEQ multiplex PCR; TCRdb's copy keeps in-frame clones and lacks some. The V and J calls and clone size were taken over from that table, and D and trimming were inferred from the DNA. The sample shows around 30,000 clones, 55% to 80% of them seen only once. The CDR3 has 15 amino acids. With V trimmed by 5 bases and J by 7 bases, 4 bases remained unmatched. The germline CDR1 and CDR2 sequences are SNHLY and FYNNEI. This TCR came from a human donor in a cohort sampled during active COVID-19. The material sequenced was peripheral blood. The chain recombines TRBV2 with TRBJ2-1, with 14 positions matching TRBD2. The CDR3 DNA follows: TGTGCCAGCAGTAAGACTAGCGGGGGGGCGAATGAGCAGTTCTTC. It encodes CASSKTSGGANEQFF.